This TCR beta chain was retrieved from a study of early T cells in non-severe SARS-CoV-2 infection. In the study overall: Investigators sequenced bulk RNA drawn from unsorted whole blood, and chains remained unpaired.

In TCRdb, the 5' RACE reads were re-called with MiXCR into one record per CDR3 protein. The repertoire consists of about 80,000 distinct CDR3 sequences, with roughly 12% occurring once and the leading ten covering around 15%. Germline V gene sequence: CDR1 DFQATT, CDR2 SNEGSKA (reference sequence). The CDR3 runs to 14 residues. V lost 6 bases to trimming and J lost 4 bases, with 16 bases between them. This clonotype was observed a few times. The TCR was taken from an adult who was a healthcare worker with PCR-confirmed SARS-CoV-2 infection or an uninfected control (not recorded which). The donor label of this sample is uncertain. The chain uses TRBV20-1 and TRBJ1-3; D is possibly TRBD1 (6 bases). Sequences were derived from whole blood, sampled at baseline. CDR3: CSATGATWGNTIYF. The CDR3 nucleotides read TGCAGTGCAACGGGGGCCACTTGGGGAAACACCATATATTTT.